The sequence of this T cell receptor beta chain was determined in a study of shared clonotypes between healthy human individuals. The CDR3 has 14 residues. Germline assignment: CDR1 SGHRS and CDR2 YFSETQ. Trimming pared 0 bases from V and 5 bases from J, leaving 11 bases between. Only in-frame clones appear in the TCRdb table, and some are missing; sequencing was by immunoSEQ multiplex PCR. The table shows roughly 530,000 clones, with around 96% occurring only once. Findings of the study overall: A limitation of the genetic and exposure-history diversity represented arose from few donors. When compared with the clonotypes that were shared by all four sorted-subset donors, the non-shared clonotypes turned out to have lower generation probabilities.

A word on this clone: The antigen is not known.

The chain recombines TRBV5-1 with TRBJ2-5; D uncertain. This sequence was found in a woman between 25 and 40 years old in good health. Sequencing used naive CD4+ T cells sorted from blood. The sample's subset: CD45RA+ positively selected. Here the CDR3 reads CASSLVRNGETQYF. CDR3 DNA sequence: TGCGCCAGCAGCTTGGTGCGTAATGGGGAGACCCAGTACTTC.